The 29 T cell receptor beta chains given below trace back to one sample, sequenced in a study of blood T cell repertoires in COVID-19. Generated by immunoSEQ multiplex PCR, the TCRdb table keeps only in-frame clones and is missing some. The sample consists of 80,000 or so clones, around 80% of them appearing once. Source material: peripheral blood. Receptor source: a woman in her fifties or sixties with acute or convalescent COVID-19.

This clone came up once. V and J are TRBV19 and TRBJ1-1; TRBD1 matches at 7 bases. The CDR3 contains 16 residues. The germline V gene has CDR1 LNHDA and CDR2 SQIVND (reference sequence). The J segment lost 0 bases and the V segment lost 6 bases, leaving 10 bases of the junction unmatched. The chain's CDR3 is CASRRQGGPLNTEAFF. The CDR3 bases are TGTGCCAGTAGACGGCAGGGGGGACCCCTGAACACTGAAGCTTTCTTT.

The V and J genes are TRBV11-2 and TRBJ2-7, with TRBD1 as a possible D gene (5 bases). Germline CDR1 is SGHAT and CDR2 is FQNNGV. V shed 1 base and J shed 0 bases, with 13 bases lying between them. The CDR3 has 16 residues. The CDR3 DNA reads as TGTGCCAGCAGCTTAGCCCGGGCAGGGTTCTCCTACGAGCAGTACTTC. Translating it yields CASSLARAGFSYEQYF.

CDR3 in DNA: TGTGCCAGCAGCTTAAAATCCACACCTAACTATGGCTACACCTTC. Translating gives CASSLKSTPNYGYTF. J is TRBJ1-2 and V is TRBV7-2; D gene unclear. Germline V lookup: CDR1 SGHTA, CDR2 FQGNSA. V lost 2 bases, J lost 0 bases, and 10 bases lay in between. The CDR3 totals 15 residues.

The V and J genes are TRBV15 and TRBJ2-2; possibly TRBD1 for D (6 bases). Trimming shortened V by 0 bases and J by 6 bases, and 8 bases separated the two germline ends. CDR3 size: 14 residues. The germline gives CDR1 LNHNV, CDR2 YYDKDF (reference sequence). The CDR3 coding sequence is TGTGCCACCAGCAGAGATCGACAGGCCGGGGAGCTGTTTTTT. Translated, it gives CATSRDRQAGELFF.

The J gene is TRBJ2-2, the V gene TRBV5-6, with D uncertain. The V gene lost 3 bases and the J gene lost 0 bases, with 3 bases spanning the gap. The germline gives CDR1 SGHDT, CDR2 YYEEEE. The CDR3 covers 13 residues. The CDR3 DNA is TGTGCCAGCAGCTCCACGAACACCGGGGAGCTGTTTTTT. Protein product: CASSSTNTGELFF.

The J gene is TRBJ2-2, the V gene TRBV19, with TRBD1 matching over 8 bases. The CDR3 totals 14 residues. After removal of 2 bases from V and 6 bases from J, the junction contained 2 bases not matched to a gene. Per germline, CDR1 LNHDA and CDR2 SQIVND (reference sequence). CDR3 DNA: TGTGCCAGTAGTATAACCAGGGGGCCCGGGGAGCTGTTTTTT. This sequence encodes CASSITRGPGELFF.

This rearrangement joins TRBV7-8 to TRBJ1-2; 9 bases map to TRBD1. Germline V gene sequence: CDR1 SGHVS, CDR2 FQNEAQ. The CDR3 spans 16 residues. V lost 5 bases to trimming and J lost 4 bases; unmatched junction nucleotides: 11. The CDR3 is CASSPRTGVGAYGYTF. CDR3 DNA: TGTGCCAGCAGCCCACGGACAGGGGTTGGCGCCTATGGCTACACCTTC.

The rearrangement uses TRBV2 and TRBJ2-7; the match to TRBD1 covers 8 bases. V gave up 6 bases and J gave up 3 bases; unmatched junction bases: 10. The CDR3 runs to 15 residues. Looked up from germline, CDR1 is SNHLY and CDR2 is FYNNEI. The CDR3 DNA reads as TGTGCCAGCAGCCCCGGGACAGGAGGGGGCTACGAGCAGTACGTC. Protein: CASSPGTGGGYEQYV.

The chain has TRBV7-9 and TRBJ2-5, with 11 bases fitting TRBD2. This CDR3 has 17 residues. V shed 1 base and J 0 bases; nucleotides not matched to a gene: 4. Germline V lookup: CDR1 SEHNR, CDR2 FQNEAQ (reference sequence). Written as DNA, the CDR3 is TGTGCCAGCAGCTTAGGGGCTAGCGGGGGGAACCAAGAGACCCAGTACTTC. This gives the protein CASSLGASGGNQETQYF.

V is TRBV18 and J is TRBJ1-2; 8 bases agree with TRBD1. With 6 bases clipped from V and 3 bases from J, the junction kept 0 bases outside the gene matches. Germline V gene data show CDR1 as KGHSH and CDR2 as LQKENI. This CDR3 contains 12 residues. The CDR3, as DNA: TGTGCCAGCTCGGGACAGGACTATGGCTACACCTTC. This codes for CASSGQDYGYTF.

The chain combines TRBV9 with TRBJ1-1; no clear D gene. Trimming took 2 bases from V and 1 from J, leaving 6 bases between them. The CDR3 consists of 13 residues. Per germline, CDR1 SGDLS and CDR2 YYNGEE. The CDR3 protein is CASSVRGNTEAFF. CDR3 bases: TGTGCCAGCAGCGTCCGGGGGAACACTGAAGCTTTCTTT.

This clone has a count of ten or more. This specimen includes other DNA sequences encoding the same CDR3. The chain combines TRBV3-1 (or the pseudogene TRBV3-2) with TRBJ2-1, with D perhaps matching TRBD2 (5 bases). In germline, CDR1 is LGHDT, CDR2 YNNKEL (reference sequence). The V end was cut by 2 bases, the J end by 4 bases, with 6 bases between. The CDR3 spans 13 residues. CDR3 DNA: TGTGCCAGCAGCCAACGGGGATACAATGAGCAGTTCTTC. It encodes CASSQRGYNEQFF.

This clone was recorded once. DNA for the CDR3: TGTGCTTTGACAGGGACTCAAGAGACCCAGTACTTC. It yields the protein CALTGTQETQYF. The chain employs TRBV30 and TRBJ2-5; perhaps TRBD1 as D (7 bases). The V gene's germline CDR1 is GTSNPN and CDR2 SVGIG (reference sequence). The CDR3 consists of 12 residues.

The chain has TRBV2 and TRBJ2-3; maybe TRBD2 (6 bases). The V and J ends lost 8 bases and 3 bases respectively, with 12 bases between them. Looked up from germline, CDR1 is SNHLY and CDR2 is FYNNEI. The CDR3 covers 13 residues. The CDR3 nucleotides read TGTGCCAGCGCAGTCGGGGGAACAGATACGCAGTATTTT. Its protein is CASAVGGTDTQYF.

J is TRBJ1-5 and V is TRBV2; 8 bases map to TRBD1. This CDR3 is 14 amino acids long. The germline gives CDR1 SNHLY, CDR2 FYNNEI. V shed 2 bases and J 4 bases; nucleotides not matched to a gene: 1. The CDR3 DNA reads as TGTGCCAGCAGTGAAAACAGGGGGAATCAGCCCCAGCATTTT. Encoded protein: CASSENRGNQPQHF.

This rearrangement joins TRBV5-1 to TRBJ1-5; D is possibly TRBD1 (6 bases). Germline V gives CDR1 SGHRS, CDR2 YFSETQ. V was trimmed by 0 bases and J by 9 bases, leaving 13 bases between them. The CDR3 is made up of 14 amino acids. CDR3 nucleotides: TGCGCCAGCAGCTTGGGGCCGGGGACACCGCCCCAGCATTTT. Encoded protein: CASSLGPGTPPQHF.

V gene TRBV15 combines with J gene TRBJ2-1; TRBD1 agrees at 10 bases. The V and J ends lost 6 bases and 14 bases, in that order; junction bases with no gene match: 19. The length of the CDR3 is 16 residues. Germline CDR1 LNHNV, CDR2 YYDKDF (reference sequence). The CDR3 bases are TGTGCCACCAGGACCGGGCGACAGGGGGCAGTAGGGGGTGAGTTCTTC. It specifies CATRTGRQGAVGGEFF.

Only a few counts were recorded for this clone. This chain links TRBV9 with TRBJ1-2, with 11 bases identical to TRBD1. This CDR3 has 15 amino acids. V shed 4 bases, J shed 4 bases, and the junction held 6 bases outside the gene matches. CDR1 is SGDLS and CDR2 is YYNGEE in the germline V gene. CDR3 protein: CASSSGQGAVYGYTF. The CDR3 DNA follows: TGTGCCAGCAGCTCCGGACAGGGGGCGGTCTATGGCTACACCTTC.

V is TRBV30 and J is TRBJ2-3; tentative D call: TRBD1 (6 bases). Germline assignment: CDR1 GTSNPN and CDR2 SVGIG (reference sequence). The V gene lost 0 bases and the J gene lost 2 bases, with 15 bases spanning the gap. The CDR3 spans 16 residues. The CDR3 coding sequence is TGTGCCTGGAGTGTCAAAGCTCGGGACATCACAGATACGCAGTATTTT. This translates into CAWSVKARDITDTQYF.

This chain joins TRBV7-2 and TRBJ1-2; TRBD1 is a possible D gene (6 bases). Trimming took 5 bases from V and 6 from J, leaving 16 bases between them. Germline V gene data show CDR1 as SGHTA and CDR2 as FQGNSA. This CDR3 spans 14 amino acids. The CDR3 DNA sequence: TGTGCCAGCAGCCTCCAAGGGGGGGTTCATGGCTACACCTTC. Protein sequence: CASSLQGGVHGYTF.

The V gene is TRBV6-6, the J gene TRBJ2-3; D gene unclear. This CDR3 has 13 residues. Germline V gene data show CDR1 as MNHNY and CDR2 as SVGAGI (reference sequence). V was pared by 8 bases and J by 2 bases, with 11 bases between. The DNA of the CDR3 is TGTGCCAGCCATTTCAGTGCCACAGATACGCAGTATTTT. Its translation: CASHFSATDTQYF.

V usage is TRBV19 and J usage is TRBJ1-4; TRBD1 might be the D (5 bases). The CDR3 totals 15 residues. V lost 3 bases, J lost 0 bases, and 8 bases lay in between. Germline V lookup: CDR1 LNHDA, CDR2 SQIVND (reference sequence). The CDR3: CASSIGAATNEKLFF. CDR3 in DNA: TGTGCCAGTAGTATTGGGGCAGCAACTAATGAAAAACTGTTTTTT.

The chain carries TRBV11-2 and TRBJ2-7; D perhaps matches TRBD1 (6 bases). The CDR3 sequence is 14 residues long. Trimming cost V 4 bases and J 7 bases, with 17 bases left between them. Germline V gene lookup returns CDR1 SGHAT and CDR2 FQNNGV. The CDR3 here is CASSSDRSTMEQYF. As DNA, the CDR3 is TGTGCCAGCAGCTCGGACAGATCTACGATGGAGCAGTACTTC.

The J gene is TRBJ1-2, the V gene TRBV7-2, with a weak D call TRBD1 (5 bases). This CDR3 is 16 amino acids long. Germline V CDR1 and CDR2: SGHTA, FQGNSA. Trimming cost V 5 bases and J 4 bases, with 20 bases left between them. In DNA, the CDR3 is TGTGCCAGCAGCCCAGCGGGGGGACGCCTCCCCTATGGCTACACCTTC. Translated, it gives CASSPAGGRLPYGYTF. The variable domain in full, completed from reference TRBV7-2 and TRBJ1-2, reads GAGVSQSPSNKVTEKGKDVELRCDPISGHTALYWYRQSLGQGLEFLIYFQGNSAPDKSGLPSDRFSAERTGGSVSTLTIQRTQQEDSAVYLCASSPAGGRLPYGYTFGSGTRLTVV.

This clone was seen once. The rearrangement uses TRBV6-5 and TRBJ2-7; possibly TRBD2 for D (5 bases). Per germline, CDR1 MNHEY and CDR2 SVGAGI. V was cut by 7 bases and J by 3 bases, with 10 bases left in between. This CDR3 has 12 residues. The CDR3 DNA is TGTGCCAGCAAGTCGGGGTACTACGAGCAGTACGTC. It yields the protein CASKSGYYEQYV.

The V call is TRBV10-3, the J call TRBJ2-5; D is unclear. Between the trimmed V and J ends, which lost 3 bases and 1 base, there was a span of 3 bases. The CDR3 spans 12 residues. Germline-derived CDR1 and CDR2 are ENHRY and SYGVKD. CDR3 coding DNA: TGTGCCATCAGTGACCGCCAAGAGACCCAGTACTTC. Residues: CAISDRQETQYF.

This chain connects TRBV7-3 to TRBJ2-3; 9 bases fit TRBD2. This CDR3 is 16 amino acids long. V gave up 0 bases and J gave up 6 bases; unmatched junction bases: 7. From germline, CDR1 is SGHTA and CDR2 FQGTGA. CDR3 residues: CASSLTVAGDPDTQYF. In DNA, the CDR3 is TGTGCCAGCAGCTTAACGGTAGCGGGGGACCCCGATACGCAGTATTTT.

CDR3 DNA: TGTGCCAGCAGCACCCGGGAGAGGCCTAATGAGCAGTTCTTC. It codes for CASSTRERPNEQFF. The J gene is TRBJ2-1, the V gene TRBV7-9, with a weak D call TRBD2 (6 bases). The CDR3 covers 14 residues. Germline assignment: CDR1 SEHNR and CDR2 FQNEAQ (reference sequence). V was pared by 5 bases and J by 7 bases, with 15 bases between.

The V and J genes are TRBV30 and TRBJ1-6; TRBD1 is a possible D gene (6 bases). Trimming cost V 2 bases and J 9 bases, with 14 bases left between them. Germline V gene data show CDR1 as GTSNPN and CDR2 as SVGIG (reference sequence). The CDR3 has 14 amino acids. CDR3 residues: CAWSTTGLASPLHF. The CDR3 DNA reads TGTGCCTGGAGTACGACAGGTTTGGCTTCACCCCTCCACTTT. The full variable domain, rest sourced from reference TRBV30 and TRBJ1-6, is SQTIHQWPATLVQPVGSPLSLECTVEGTSNPNLYWYRQAAGRGLQLLFYSVGIGQISSEVPQNLSASRPQDRQFILSSKKLLLSDSGFYLCAWSTTGLASPLHFGNGTRLTVT.